This T cell receptor (beta chain) was captured by sequencing in a study of CD8 T cells in ankylosing spondylitis. Whole-study findings and limits: Matched ankylosing spondylitis synovial fluid reportedly contained a significantly enriched population of disease-linked clones.

TCRdb called the 5' RACE reads again in MiXCR, with one record for every CDR3 protein. The table shows around 120,000 distinct CDR3 sequences, with approximately 25% occurring only once. Trimming left V 7 bases short and J 1 base short, with 16 bases between. In germline, CDR1 is SQVTM, CDR2 ANQGSEA. This CDR3 spans 15 amino acids. This clonotype showed up many times. The antigen remains unidentified. The chain carries TRBV29-1 and TRBJ2-2, with TRBD2 as a possible D gene (6 bases). The sequence was obtained from a male donor with ankylosing spondylitis. The sequenced sample consisted of synovial fluid, either unsorted or a sorted T cell fraction (not recorded which). CDR3 bases: TGCAGCGCCCTTAGGAGGGGCGGGAACACCGGGGAGCTGTTTTTT. Protein sequence: CSALRRGGNTGELFF.